Sequencing of this TCR beta chain was carried out in a study of human T cells and chemical hapten exposure. Time point here: pre-sensitization, week 0. Treatment noted: therapeutic diphenylcyclopropenone sensitization with weekly scalp DPC. The CDR3 is made up of 16 amino acids. CDR1 and CDR2 from the germline V gene are SGHTA and FQGNSA. V lost 6 bases, J lost 2 bases, and 11 bases stayed unmatched. TCRdb called the RACE reads again in MiXCR, with one record for every CDR3 protein. Of tens of thousands of distinct CDR3 sequences listed, approximately 9.9% are singletons. The chain has TRBV7-2 and TRBJ2-3, with TRBD2 matching over 7 bases. Sample: whole blood, taken in connection with sensitization to the hapten diphenylcyclopropenone (DPC). The clonotype was recovered from a woman aged 40 to 50 with alopecia areata. Some clones in this sample may be carry-over from other donors' samples. The CDR3 DNA is TGTGCCAGCAGTCGTCCAGCGGGGAGGAACACAGATACGCAGTATTTT. This translates into CASSRPAGRNTDTQYF.